The 31 T cell receptor beta chains reported below all come from one sample, sequenced in a study of blood T cell repertoires in COVID-19. Sequencing was performed with immunoSEQ multiplex PCR; in TCRdb, only in-frame clones are kept and a portion is missing. This table has over 65,000 clones, about three quarters appearing once. The material sequenced was peripheral blood. The receptor source for this set is a human donor in a cohort sampled during active COVID-19.

The chain joins TRBV28 to TRBJ2-7, with D tentatively TRBD2 (5 bases). The CDR3 loop spans 15 amino acids. With 8 bases removed from V and 3 bases from J, the gap between germline ends came to 20 bases. CDR1 is MDHEN, CDR2 SYDVKM, per germline. The CDR3 DNA reads as TGTGCCAGCGGATCCGGCGGGCCGCATATCTACGAGCAGTACTTC. Encoded protein: CASGSGGPHIYEQYF.

The rearrangement joins TRBV4-1 to TRBJ1-1; 7 nucleotides match TRBD1. The CDR3 is 18 residues long. Trimming at V came to 1 base and at J to 5 bases, leaving 16 bases not matched to a gene. Per the germline V gene, CDR1 is MGHRA and CDR2 is YSYEKL. The CDR3 nucleotides are TGCGCCAGCAGCCAAGGTCAGGGGGGCCTGATGCGGGTAACTGAAGCTTTCTTT. Encoded protein: CASSQGQGGLMRVTEAFF.

In this sample, this clone turned up once. V usage is TRBV19 and J usage is TRBJ2-7; 9 bases are a match to TRBD1. Looked up from germline, CDR1 is LNHDA and CDR2 is SQIVND (reference sequence). After removal of 6 bases from V and 6 bases from J, the junction contained 6 bases not matched to a gene. There are 13 residues in the CDR3. CDR3 amino acids: CASSRLDRGEQYF. CDR3 coding DNA: TGTGCCAGTAGCCGATTGGACAGGGGCGAGCAGTACTTC.

The chain recombines TRBV6-5 with TRBJ1-2, with D perhaps TRBD1 (6 bases). Between the trimmed V and J ends, which lost 7 bases and 8 bases, there was a span of 17 bases. This CDR3 is built from 13 residues. The germline V gene encodes CDR1 MNHEY and CDR2 SVGAGI. DNA of the CDR3: TGTGCCAGCACCCGGGGGGGACACGAGGGCTACACCTTC. Translating it yields CASTRGGHEGYTF.

The chain couples TRBV28 to TRBJ2-1; 7 bases map to TRBD2. Unmatched junction bases numbered 13, after V lost 10 bases and J lost 4 bases. The CDR3 has 15 residues. Germline-derived CDR1 and CDR2 are MDHEN and SYDVKM. The CDR3 bases are TGTGCCACCCTCGAGGCGGGAGCTAAATACAATGAGCAGTTCTTC. Its translation is CATLEAGAKYNEQFF.

The chain employs TRBV3-1 (or the pseudogene TRBV3-2) and TRBJ1-2; 8 bases agree with TRBD1. Germline CDR1 reads LGHDT; CDR2 reads YNNKEL (reference sequence). The J segment lost 5 bases and the V segment lost 10 bases, leaving 12 bases of the junction unmatched. The CDR3 length is 14 residues. In nucleotides, the CDR3 is TGTGCCACCGCCGACAGGGGTGGACCTTATGGCTACACCTTC. Amino acid sequence: CATADRGGPYGYTF.

The chain is built from TRBV28 and TRBJ2-1; D remains ambiguous. This CDR3 is 14 amino acids long. V lost 3 bases and J 6 bases, leaving 12 bases between the germline ends. From germline, CDR1 is MDHEN and CDR2 SYDVKM. CDR3 amino acids: CASSFPLTSNEQFF. The CDR3 DNA reads TGTGCCAGCAGTTTCCCCCTAACCTCCAATGAGCAGTTCTTC. Full variable domain (missing parts from reference TRBV28 and TRBJ2-1): DVKVTQSSRYLVKRTGEKVFLECVQDMDHENMFWYRQDPGLGLRLIYFSYDVKMKEKGDIPEGYSVSREKKERFSLILESASTNQTSMYLCASSFPLTSNEQFFGPGTRLTVL.

The chain couples TRBV6-5 to TRBJ2-7; 9 bases agree with TRBD1. With 7 bases clipped from V and 7 bases from J, the junction kept 8 bases outside the gene matches. This CDR3 has 13 amino acids. In germline, CDR1 is MNHEY, CDR2 SVGAGI. The CDR3 bases are TGTGCCAGCAACCGAGACAGGGGGGGAGAGCAGTACTTC. It translates to CASNRDRGGEQYF.

This chain connects TRBV6-6 to TRBJ2-7, with a weak D call TRBD2 (7 bases). CDR3 size: 15 residues. Germline CDR1 is MNHNY and CDR2 is SVGAGI (reference sequence). Trimming took off 7 bases at V and 4 bases at J, with 20 bases between the two ends. The CDR3 region has the DNA TGTGCCAGCATCAAGGGAGGGGGGGAAGTATACGAGCAGTACTTC. Translation gives CASIKGGGEVYEQYF.

This clone came up once. The chain employs TRBV7-8 and TRBJ1-1, with D perhaps matching TRBD1 (5 bases). This CDR3 has 14 residues. Germline loops: CDR1 SGHVS, CDR2 FQNEAQ. The V gene lost 3 bases and the J gene lost 2 bases, with 10 bases spanning the gap. The CDR3 spells CASSLGHLNTEAFF. DNA for the CDR3: TGTGCCAGCAGCTTGGGGCACCTTAACACTGAAGCTTTCTTT.

The genes are TRBV19 and TRBJ1-5; TRBD1 matches at 9 bases. Trimming took 6 bases from V and 0 from J; bases not matched to a gene: 3. Per germline, CDR1 LNHDA and CDR2 SQIVND (reference sequence). The CDR3 runs 15 residues. The CDR3 here is CASSGQGYSNQPQHF. CDR3 DNA sequence: TGTGCCAGTAGCGGACAGGGGTATAGCAATCAGCCCCAGCATTTT.

The chain is built from TRBV24-1 and TRBJ2-1; TRBD2 matches 11 bases. With 3 bases clipped from V and 4 bases from J, the junction kept 13 bases outside the gene matches. The CDR3 extends over 19 amino acids. Per germline, CDR1 KGHDR and CDR2 SFDVKD. CDR3 amino acids: CATSDLSGRVMPGYNEQFF. The CDR3 coding sequence is TGTGCCACCAGTGATCTTAGCGGGAGGGTCATGCCAGGATACAATGAGCAGTTCTTC.

This chain links TRBV7-9 with TRBJ1-6; no reliable D call. The CDR3 has 14 residues. Germline V CDR1 and CDR2: SEHNR, FQNEAQ (reference sequence). With 5 bases removed from V and 6 bases from J, the gap between germline ends came to 11 bases. CDR3 sequence: CASSPSGFNSPLHF. CDR3 sequence (DNA): TGTGCCAGCAGCCCGAGCGGCTTTAATTCACCCCTCCACTTT.

The J gene is TRBJ2-7, the V gene TRBV27, with 7 nucleotides matching TRBD2. The CDR3 loop spans 15 amino acids. Germline V CDR1 and CDR2: MNHEY, SMNVEV (reference sequence). The V gene end was trimmed by 6 bases and the J gene end by 2 bases; junction bases not matched to a gene: 10. The CDR3 DNA follows: TGTGCCAGCAGCTTGAACAGTGGGGGGGCCTACGAGCAGTACTTC. Translation: CASSLNSGGAYEQYF.

This clone has only a few counts. DNA of the CDR3: TGTGCCAGCAAAAGAGGCAGGGGATTCCAAGAGACCCAGTACTTC. Its protein product is CASKRGRGFQETQYF. The chain carries TRBV28 and TRBJ2-5, with a tentative D call TRBD1 (6 bases). Looked up from germline, CDR1 is MDHEN and CDR2 is SYDVKM. The CDR3 consists of 15 residues. V lost 7 bases and J lost 1, with 16 bases in between.

This clone was counted a single time. V gene TRBV4-1 combines with J gene TRBJ2-7; D not certain. Trimming cost V 0 bases and J 2 bases, with 11 bases left between them. Germline V CDR1 and CDR2: MGHRA, YSYEKL. The CDR3 length is 15 residues. In nucleotides, the CDR3 is TGCGCCAGCAGCCAAGAAGATACCTCAGCCTACGAGCAGTACTTC. Translation gives CASSQEDTSAYEQYF.

This clone was detected only once. The chain links TRBV5-6 to TRBJ2-7, with D tentatively TRBD1 (6 bases). V lost 4 bases to trimming and J lost 0 bases, with 8 bases between them. The CDR3 length is 13 residues. Per the germline V gene, CDR1 is SGHDT and CDR2 is YYEEEE. DNA for the CDR3: TGTGCCAGCAGCCCACAGGGCTCCTACGAGCAGTACTTC. It encodes CASSPQGSYEQYF.

The CDR3 spells CASSYREGVNTEAFF. In DNA form, the CDR3 reads TGTGCCAGCAGTTACCGAGAGGGAGTGAACACTGAAGCTTTCTTT. The rearrangement uses TRBV6-2 or TRBV6-3 and TRBJ1-1, with D unclear. This CDR3 has 15 amino acids. The germline V gene has CDR1 MNHEY and CDR2 SVGEGT. Trimming left V 2 bases short and J 0 bases short, with 10 bases between.

This sequence joins TRBV6-4 and TRBJ2-1; 8 bases agree with TRBD2. This CDR3 has 16 amino acids. Trimming took 0 bases from V and 12 from J; bases not matched to a gene: 13. The germline V gene encodes CDR1 MRHNA and CDR2 SNTAGT. This CDR3 reads CASSDSPLAAPGAQFF. Written as DNA, the CDR3 is TGTGCCAGCAGTGACTCGCCACTAGCGGCCCCCGGAGCGCAGTTCTTC.

The V call is TRBV10-3, the J call TRBJ2-1, with 7 bases aligning to TRBD1. With V trimmed by 4 bases and J by 5 bases, 2 bases remained unmatched. The CDR3 is made up of 13 amino acids. CDR1 and CDR2 (germline): ENHRY, SYGVKD. The CDR3 reads CAISAGTDNEQFF. In nucleotides, the CDR3 is TGTGCCATCAGTGCGGGGACAGACAATGAGCAGTTCTTC.

This chain connects TRBV6-1 to TRBJ1-5; D unresolved. The CDR3 runs to 16 residues. The germline V gene has CDR1 MNHNS and CDR2 SASEGT. V lost 2 bases and J lost 0, with 11 bases in between. For the CDR3, the DNA is TGTGCCAGCAGTGAACAGGCCAGCCCTAGCAATCAGCCCCAGCATTTT. Protein sequence: CASSEQASPSNQPQHF.

This clone was seen repeatedly, ten times or more. The gene calls are TRBV3-1 (or the pseudogene TRBV3-2) and TRBJ2-7; 7 bases are shared with TRBD2. Germline V gives CDR1 LGHDT, CDR2 YNNKEL (reference sequence). This CDR3 contains 14 residues. V shed 8 bases, J shed 4 bases, and the junction held 11 bases outside the gene matches. CDR3 region: CASDPGGGFYEQYF. For the CDR3, the DNA is TGTGCCAGCGATCCGGGGGGTGGTTTTTACGAGCAGTACTTC.

V is TRBV28 and J is TRBJ1-2; the D gene is possibly TRBD1 (5 bases). Trimming took 6 bases from V and 4 from J, leaving 18 bases between them. Germline V gives CDR1 MDHEN, CDR2 SYDVKM. The CDR3 is 15 residues long. CDR3 loop: CASSPSGGGAYGYTF. The CDR3 nucleotides read TGTGCCAGCAGCCCTTCCGGAGGAGGGGCCTATGGCTACACCTTC.

The rearrangement joins TRBV7-3 to TRBJ2-2, with D possibly TRBD2 on 5 matching bases. The CDR3 has 15 amino acids. With 5 bases removed from V and 6 bases from J, the gap between germline ends came to 16 bases. Per germline, CDR1 SGHTA and CDR2 FQGTGA. CDR3 DNA sequence: TGTGCCAGCAGCCCGTGGAGGTCCAACGCCGGGGAGCTGTTTTTT. Translation: CASSPWRSNAGELFF. Drawing the rest from reference TRBV7-3 and TRBJ2-2, the complete variable domain is GAGVSQTPSNKVTEKGKYVELRCDPISGHTALYWYRQSLGQGPEFLIYFQGTGAADDSGLPNDRFFAVRPEGSVSTLKIQRTERGDSAVYLCASSPWRSNAGELFFGEGSRLTVL.

J is TRBJ2-7 and V is TRBV28; D uncertain. The V end was cut by 3 bases, the J end by 3 bases, with 12 bases between. The CDR3 has 14 residues. Per germline, CDR1 MDHEN and CDR2 SYDVKM. CDR3 DNA sequence: TGTGCCAGCAGTTTTCTTCAGACATTCTACGAGCAGTACTTC. Its translation: CASSFLQTFYEQYF. Drawing the rest from reference TRBV28 and TRBJ2-7, the complete variable domain is DVKVTQSSRYLVKRTGEKVFLECVQDMDHENMFWYRQDPGLGLRLIYFSYDVKMKEKGDIPEGYSVSREKKERFSLILESASTNQTSMYLCASSFLQTFYEQYFGPGTRLTVT.

To note about this clone: Other DNA sequences of this sample code for an identical CDR3. The V and J genes are TRBV25-1 and TRBJ2-7; D may be TRBD2 (5 bases). Trimming removed 8 bases at V and 4 bases at J, with 9 bases between. The germline gives CDR1 MGHDK, CDR2 SYGVNS. There are 11 residues in the CDR3. DNA of the CDR3: TGTGCCAGCGCCCGGGGATACGAGCAGTACTTC. Translated, it gives CASARGYEQYF.

This clone appeared many times. CDR3 bases: TGTGCCAGCAGCAAAGAGTGGCGGATATCGAAAAACATTCAGTACTTC. This sequence encodes CASSKEWRISKNIQYF. This chain connects TRBV21-1 to TRBJ2-4; TRBD2 was called by the table and not checked on the DNA. TRBV21-1 is described as a pseudogene. The CDR3 contains 16 residues.

The chain recombines TRBV6-6 with TRBJ2-7; 7 nucleotides line up with TRBD1. The germline V gene has CDR1 MNHNY and CDR2 SVGAGI (reference sequence). CDR3 length: 13 amino acids. Trimming took 7 bases from V and 4 from J; bases not matched to a gene: 7. The CDR3 loop reads CASKGQIAYEQYF. The CDR3 DNA is TGTGCCAGCAAGGGACAGATAGCGTACGAGCAGTACTTC.

The chain links TRBV27 to TRBJ2-7; D gene ambiguous. Germline-derived CDR1 and CDR2 are MNHEY and SMNVEV (reference sequence). The V end was cut by 2 bases, the J end by 2 bases, with 7 bases between. CDR3 length: 13 amino acids. CDR3 amino acids: CASSLRGAYEQYF. For the CDR3, the DNA is TGTGCCAGCAGTTTAAGAGGAGCCTACGAGCAGTACTTC.

This clone has a handful of counts. The CDR3 is CASSLSTEAFF. The CDR3 nucleotides are TGTGCCAGCAGTTTATCGACTGAAGCTTTCTTT. The rearrangement uses TRBV28 and TRBJ1-1; D unresolved. The CDR3 has 11 amino acids. Trimming took 1 base from V and 5 from J, leaving 2 bases between them. Looked up from germline, CDR1 is MDHEN and CDR2 is SYDVKM.

The gene calls are TRBV5-1 and TRBJ2-2; 12 positions agree with TRBD1. There are 16 residues in the CDR3. The germline V gene has CDR1 SGHRS and CDR2 YFSETQ. V lost 5 bases and J lost 6; bases outside the gene matches: 8. The CDR3 region is CASSSGDRGRSGELFF. For the CDR3, the DNA is TGCGCCAGCAGTTCGGGGGACAGGGGGCGATCCGGGGAGCTGTTTTTT.